The clone carrying this T cell receptor beta chain was recorded once. What it binds is unknown. This sample is drawn from a study of OX40 agonist ivuxolimab in advanced cancers. Study-level information: The dose-escalation cohort was over 65% male, with a mean age of approximately 61 years, ranging roughly 20 to 90. Therapy given before enrollment (anti-PD-1, anti-PD-L1 or anti-CTLA-4) was allowed, and 30% to 50% had some.

Germline V gives CDR1 SNHLY, CDR2 FYNNEI. Germline trimming cut 1 base from V and 2 bases from J; bases unmatched to any gene: 3. The CDR3 has 15 residues. TCRdb keeps only in-frame clones here, not all; method: immunoSEQ multiplex PCR. The profile shows about 80,000 clones, over 85% of them singletons. General observations from the study: At doses 0.1 to 3.0 mg/kg, CD4+ and CD8+ clones expanded. The average count of expanded clones was higher among CD8+ T cells than among CD4+.

The receptor comes from an adult with an advanced solid tumor such as melanoma, head and neck, liver or kidney cancer. The chain is built from TRBV2 and TRBJ2-7, with 9 bases that match TRBD1. The source material was CD4+ or CD8+ T cells sorted from blood, sampled in a trial of the OX40 agonist ivuxolimab. The CDR3: CASSEGDRVTYEQYF. CDR3 sequence (DNA): TGTGCCAGCAGTGAAGGGGACAGGGTTACCTACGAGCAGTACTTC.